A selection of T cell receptor beta chains follows, all from one sample in a study of cytomegalovirus exposure and HLA in healthy donors. Libraries were prepared by immunoSEQ multiplex PCR; TCRdb keeps only in-frame clonotypes and omits some of them. The sample has roughly 51,000 clones; the top ten hold 2.1%. Sequencing was performed on PBMCs. These receptors were obtained from a woman aged 40 to 55 in good health and CMV-seronegative. CDR3s include the opening cysteine and the closing phenylalanine or tryptophan. D genes are given only for firm matches.

D: .
length: 15
V: TRBV27
J: TRBJ2-3
DNA: TGTGCCAGCAGTCCCATAGCGGCTAGCACAGATACGCAGTATTTT
CDR3: CASSPIAASTDTQYF

D: TRBD2
length: 17
V: TRBV5-6
J: TRBJ2-5
DNA: TGTGCCAGCAGCTTGGAGGGCGGGGGGACAATCCAAGAGACCCAGTACTTC
CDR3: CASSLEGGGTIQETQYF

D: .
length: 15
V: TRBV10-1
J: TRBJ1-2
DNA: TGCGCCAGCAGTGGGAACAGCCTCTACAACTATGGCTACACCTTC
CDR3: CASSGNSLYNYGYTF

D: TRBD1
length: 14
V: TRBV5-1
J: TRBJ1-1
DNA: TGCGCCAGCAGCTTGACAGGGGAAGGGAGTGAAGCTTTCTTT
CDR3: CASSLTGEGSEAFF

D: TRBD2
length: 15
V: TRBV7-2
J: TRBJ2-7
DNA: TGTGCCAGCAGCTGGCTAGCGGGGGGGACCTACGAGCAGTACTTC
CDR3: CASSWLAGGTYEQYF

D: .
length: 14
V: TRBV6-1
J: TRBJ1-6
DNA: TGTGCCAGCAGTGAACAACCGAGTGATTCACCCCTACACTTT
CDR3: CASSEQPSDSPLHF

D: TRBD2
length: 15
V: TRBV5-1
J: TRBJ2-1
DNA: TGCGCCAGCAGCTTGACTAGCGGGGGGTACAATGAGCAGTTCTTC
CDR3: CASSLTSGGYNEQFF

D: TRBD2
length: 16
V: TRBV4-3
J: TRBJ2-3
DNA: TGCGCCAGCAGCCGCCAACTAGCGGAAAGGACAGATACGCAGTATTTT
CDR3: CASSRQLAERTDTQYF

D: .
length: 18
V: TRBV5-8
J: TRBJ1-5
DNA: TGTGCCAGCAGCTTGGATTTTCGAGACACCTATAGCAATCAGCCCCAGCATTTT
CDR3: CASSLDFRDTYSNQPQHF

D: TRBD1
length: 15
V: TRBV2
J: TRBJ2-1
DNA: TGTGCCAGCAGTTCAGGACAGGGGGGGGTGAATGAGCAGTTCTTC
CDR3: CASSSGQGGVNEQFF

D: TRBD2
length: 16
V: TRBV14
J: TRBJ2-1
DNA: TGTGCCAGCAGCCAAGGGGGCCTAGCGGGGGTGAATGAGCAGTTCTTC
CDR3: CASSQGGLAGVNEQFF

D: .
length: 12
V: TRBV7-8
J: TRBJ2-5
DNA: TGTGCCAGCAGCTTTAGGCGGGAGACCCAGTACTTC
CDR3: CASSFRRETQYF

D: .
length: 11
V: TRBV20-1
J: TRBJ1-1
DNA: TGCAGTGCCGGGGGGAGGACTGAAGCTTTCTTT
CDR3: CSAGGRTEAFF

D: .
length: 13
V: TRBV5-1
J: TRBJ2-1
DNA: TGCGCCAGCAGCTTGGAAGGGGTCGGTGAGCAGTTCTTC
CDR3: CASSLEGVGEQFF

D: .
length: 12
V: TRBV7-6
J: TRBJ2-1
DNA: TGTGCCAGCAGCCGACAGCTTAATGAGCAGTTCTTC
CDR3: CASSRQLNEQFF

D: .
length: 14
V: TRBV6-5
J: TRBJ2-7
DNA: TGTGCCAGCAGTTACAGGGCAGGGGCCTACGAGCAGTACTTC
CDR3: CASSYRAGAYEQYF

D: .
length: 15
V: TRBV5-1
J: TRBJ1-1
DNA: TGCGCCAGCAGCCCCGGATCTACAGGATGGACTGAAGCTTTCTTT
CDR3: CASSPGSTGWTEAFF

D: .
length: 16
V: TRBV5-4
J: TRBJ1-2
DNA: TGTGCCAGCAGCTTGGAGGGAAGTAAGCCATGGAGGGGCTACACCTTC
CDR3: CASSLEGSKPWRGYTF

D: .
length: 14
V: TRBV4-2
J: TRBJ1-1
DNA: TGTGCCAGCAGCCGCGAAGCGGGGAATTTAAATGCTTTCTTT
CDR3: CASSREAGNLNAFF

D: TRBD2
length: 13
V: TRBV11-3
J: TRBJ2-5
DNA: TGTGCCAGCAGCCTCGGGGAGGGGGAGACCCAGTACTTC
CDR3: CASSLGEGETQYF

D: .
length: 15
V: TRBV18
J: TRBJ1-4
DNA: TGTGCCAGCTCCAGGTCCCGAGCAACTAATGAAAAACTGTTTTTT
CDR3: CASSRSRATNEKLFF

D: .
length: 15
V: TRBV11-3
J: TRBJ2-5
DNA: TGTGCCAGCAGCTTAGTCACGGCCCGGGAAGAGACCCAGTACTTC
CDR3: CASSLVTAREETQYF

D: .
length: 16
V: TRBV9
J: TRBJ2-7
DNA: TGTGCCAGCAGCGTAGGGGGACTTAGAGAGGGAAACGAGCAGTACTTC
CDR3: CASSVGGLREGNEQYF

D: TRBD2
length: 15
V: TRBV5-6
J: TRBJ2-5
DNA: TGTGCCAGCAGCTTATGGACTAGCGGGTGTGAGACCCAGTACTTC
CDR3: CASSLWTSGCETQYF

D: .
length: 15
V: TRBV9
J: TRBJ2-6
DNA: TGTGCCAGCAGCGGGAGGAATTTGGGGGCCAACGTCCTGACTTTC
CDR3: CASSGRNLGANVLTF

D: .
length: 13
V: TRBV4-2
J: TRBJ2-7
DNA: TGTGCCAGCAGCCAAGCTCGCAGCTACGAGCAGTACTTC
CDR3: CASSQARSYEQYF

D: .
length: 15
V: TRBV7-2
J: TRBJ2-7
DNA: TGTGCCAGCAGCTTAATCCCAGGGGTCGGAATCGAGCAGTACTTC
CDR3: CASSLIPGVGIEQYF

D: TRBD2
length: 15
V: TRBV5-1
J: TRBJ2-5
DNA: TGCGCCAGCAGCTTGGGACTAGCGGTCCAAGAGACCCAGTACTTC
CDR3: CASSLGLAVQETQYF

D: TRBD1
length: 15
V: TRBV6-1
J: TRBJ1-2
DNA: TGTGCCAGCAGTGCTCCGGGACAGGGAAACTATGGCTACACCTTC
CDR3: CASSAPGQGNYGYTF

D: TRBD2
length: 15
V: TRBV7-2
J: TRBJ2-7
DNA: TGTGCCAGCAGCTTCACTAGCGGGGCAACCTACGAGCAGTACTTC
CDR3: CASSFTSGATYEQYF

D: .
length: 14
V: TRBV18
J: TRBJ1-4
DNA: TGTGCCAGCTCACCAGATCAGGCTAATGAAAAACTGTTTTTT
CDR3: CASSPDQANEKLFF

D: .
length: 16
V: TRBV5-7
J: TRBJ2-7
DNA: TGTGCCAGCAGCTTGGTCGGCAGGGCATACCTCTACGAGCAGTACTTC
CDR3: CASSLVGRAYLYEQYF

D: .
length: 13
V: TRBV19
J: TRBJ2-2
DNA: TGTGCCAGTAACGCGGGCCCGACAGGGGAGCTGTTTTTT
CDR3: CASNAGPTGELFF

D: .
length: 15
V: TRBV2
J: TRBJ2-5
DNA: TGTGCCAGCAGTAAGGGGCTAGTCTTCGGGGAGACCCAGTACTTC
CDR3: CASSKGLVFGETQYF

D: TRBD1
length: 17
V: TRBV13
J: TRBJ2-6
DNA: TGTGCCAGCAGCAGCCGACAGGGGGCGACTGGGGCCAACGTCCTGACTTTC
CDR3: CASSSRQGATGANVLTF

D: .
length: 13
V: TRBV28
J: TRBJ1-1
DNA: TGTGCCAGCAGTTTATCAGGGAACACTGAAGCTTTCTTT
CDR3: CASSLSGNTEAFF

D: .
length: 15
V: TRBV30
J: TRBJ1-1
DNA: TGTGCCTGGAGTGTTGTTTTAGGGACAACCACTGAAGCTTTCTTT
CDR3: CAWSVVLGTTTEAFF

D: TRBD1
length: 15
V: TRBV19
J: TRBJ1-5
DNA: TGTGCCAGTAGAGGACAGGCCATACAGCGGGGGACCCAGCATTTT
CDR3: CASRGQAIQRGTQHF

D: TRBD1
length: 15
V: TRBV6-1
J: TRBJ1-3
DNA: TGTGCCAGCATGAGGACAGGAGACTCTGGAAACACCATATATTTT
CDR3: CASMRTGDSGNTIYF